The present T cell receptor beta chain was sequenced within a study of T cell responses to AZD1222 COVID-19 vaccine. Findings and limits, study-wide: Repertoire collection took place solely once the T cell response had peaked. Two AZD1222 doses significantly raised spike-specific TCR breadth and depth over controls. The donor group comprised mostly white British people and more females; the analysis possibly underestimated clonal diversity.

Trimming took off 2 bases at V and 8 bases at J, with 12 bases between the two ends. The germline CDR1 and CDR2 sequences are SEHNR and FQNEAQ (reference sequence). The CDR3 is 13 residues long. Researchers grouped second doses given at about 4 or about 12 weeks into one pool. Comments on this clone: The antigen is undetermined.

This table comes from immunoSEQ multiplex PCR, and its TCRdb copy is limited to in-frame clones, with some not included. The sample includes roughly 200,000 clones, 80% to 95% of them seen just once. The clonotype originates from an adult who received the AZD1222 COVID-19 vaccine. The input for sequencing was peripheral blood, taken 28 days after the second AZD1222 dose. The chain carries TRBV7-9 and TRBJ1-2; D is ambiguous. The CDR3 nucleotides read TGTGCCAGCAGCTTAACGGGTTGGTCAGGCTACACCTTC. Amino acid sequence: CASSLTGWSGYTF.